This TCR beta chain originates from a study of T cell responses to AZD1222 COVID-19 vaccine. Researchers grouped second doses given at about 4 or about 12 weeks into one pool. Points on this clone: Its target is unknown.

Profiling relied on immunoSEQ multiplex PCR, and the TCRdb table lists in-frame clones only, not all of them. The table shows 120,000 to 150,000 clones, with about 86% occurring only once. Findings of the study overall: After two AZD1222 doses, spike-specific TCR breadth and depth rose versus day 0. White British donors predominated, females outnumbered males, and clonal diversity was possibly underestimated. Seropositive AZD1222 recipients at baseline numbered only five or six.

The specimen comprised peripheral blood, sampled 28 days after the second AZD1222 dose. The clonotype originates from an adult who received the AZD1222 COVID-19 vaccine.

The CDR3, as DNA: TGTGCCAGCAGCTTAGTGGGTAGCGGGCCCTACAATGAGCAGTTCTTC. Residues: CASSLVGSGPYNEQFF. This rearrangement joins TRBV11-2 to TRBJ2-1; 7 bases line up with TRBD2. From germline, CDR1 is SGHAT and CDR2 FQNNGV. The junction had 5 bases not matched to a gene; V was cut back by 1 base and J by 2 bases. This CDR3 region has 16 residues.